The clone carrying this T cell receptor (beta chain) rates as large (0.1 to 1%). Its antigen is as yet unknown. The germline gives CDR1 LNHDA, CDR2 SQIVND (reference sequence). The CDR3 spans 14 residues. J was trimmed by 5 bases and V by 7 bases; bases with no gene match: 9. Template input, which was bulk tumor genomic DNA, totaled 450 to 600 ng per sample. Several far-apart biopsies were taken per primary tumor during surgery. Each patient presented with untreated, newly diagnosed non-small cell lung cancer and received curative surgery. These data come from a study of immune heterogeneity within non-small cell lung tumors. Findings and limits, study-wide: Patients largely differed in their high-frequency T-cell receptor beta clonotypes.

For the TCR beta CDR3, multiplex PCR with 32 V and 13 J primers performed the amplification. TCRdb re-analysed the multiplex PCR reads in MiXCR, keeping a single row per CDR3 protein. The repertoire holds roughly 2,700 distinct CDR3 sequences, with roughly 40% as singletons. Specimen: lung tumor tissue. This chain uses TRBV19 with TRBJ1-2; 8 nucleotides align to TRBD1. This sequence originates from a woman aged 50 to 60 with non-small cell lung cancer. The CDR3 sequence: CASTGQGGVYGYTF. CDR3 coding DNA: TGTGCCAGTACTGGACAGGGTGGCGTATATGGCTACACCTTC.